The entry below gives a single T cell receptor beta chain sequence along with its context. Germline CDR1 is SGHRS and CDR2 is YFSETQ. The V gene lost 2 bases and the J gene lost 1 base, with 12 bases spanning the gap. The CDR3 is made up of 15 amino acids. In the study's own analysis: Researchers report that nucleated cell counts were estimated from reference gene primer amplification. TCRdb keeps only in-frame clones here, not all; method: immunoSEQ multiplex PCR. Clone size and the V and J calls come from that table; the DNA yielded D and trimming. Of about 64,000 clones in the sample, 78% were seen once. This record comes from a study of blood T cell repertoires in COVID-19. In the study overall: From the United States, Italy and Spain came samples of acute and convalescent COVID-19. PBMCs, B-cell-depleted T cells, or T cells were the source of the cDNA or gDNA that made up the material.

The source of this sequence is a man older than 75 with acute or convalescent COVID-19. The V gene is TRBV5-1, the J gene TRBJ1-1; TRBD1 might be the D (6 bases). Sequenced input: peripheral blood. The CDR3 nucleotides are TGCGCCAGCAGCTTAGGCGGCAGGGGGAACACTGAAGCTTTCTTT. Translation gives CASSLGGRGNTEAFF.